What follows are 26 T cell receptor beta chains derived from one specimen sequenced in a study of PD-L1 blockade in urothelial cancer (dated by TCRdb to between 2016 and 2019). The library was produced with the immunoSEQ multiplex PCR assay. As stored in TCRdb, this immuneACCESS dataset retains in-frame rearrangements with V and J assigned. A fraction of the clones does not appear; measured against another copy, unresolved V genes explain less than half of the discrepancy, and the remainder lacks a known reason. The sample contains approximately 100,000 clones, roughly 84% of them found a single time. In total, the top ten clones hold roughly 2.2% of the sample. Material: PBMCs, obtained around atezolizumab (anti-PD-L1) treatment. The receptors were sampled from a middle-aged man with urothelial cancer.

The chain's CDR3 is CATSSYGREEEDTQYF. CDR3 sequence (DNA): TGTGCCACCAGCAGCTACGGGCGGGAGGAGGAAGATACGCAGTATTTT. The J gene is TRBJ2-3, the V gene TRBV15, with 8 bases that match TRBD2. Germline CDR1 LNHNV, CDR2 YYDKDF (reference sequence). Trimming at V came to 3 bases and at J to 5 bases, leaving 10 bases not matched to a gene. The CDR3 length is 16 residues.

This rearrangement joins TRBV28 to TRBJ1-2; perhaps TRBD1 as D (5 bases). This CDR3 comprises 15 residues. From germline, CDR1 is MDHEN and CDR2 SYDVKM. With 6 bases removed from V and 2 bases from J, the gap between germline ends came to 16 bases. CDR3 region: CASRTGLAGNYGYTF. The CDR3 DNA follows: TGTGCCAGCAGAACGGGACTAGCGGGGAACTATGGCTACACCTTC.

CDR3 protein: CAWSLRVNSPLHF. DNA for the CDR3: TGTGCCTGGAGTCTTCGGGTGAATTCACCCCTCCACTTT. The chain couples TRBV30 to TRBJ1-6, with D hard to call. Germline-derived CDR1 and CDR2 are GTSNPN and SVGIG (reference sequence). Trimming stripped 2 bases from V and 7 bases from J, with 9 bases between. There are 13 residues in the CDR3.

J is TRBJ2-1 and V is TRBV18; tentative D call: TRBD2 (5 bases). Germline CDR1 KGHSH, CDR2 LQKENI. This CDR3 has 14 residues. Trimming removed 6 bases at V and 9 bases at J, with 18 bases between. The CDR3 protein is CASSPPKIRGEQFF. The CDR3 coding sequence is TGTGCCAGCTCGCCCCCAAAGATCCGGGGTGAGCAGTTCTTC.

The chain is built from TRBV28 and TRBJ2-7, with D maybe TRBD2 (5 bases). CDR3 length: 14 residues. Trimming pared 7 bases from V and 3 bases from J, leaving 16 bases between. Germline lookup yields CDR1 MDHEN and CDR2 SYDVKM. CDR3 region: CASKGGLAGYEQYF. CDR3 DNA sequence: TGTGCCAGCAAGGGCGGGCTAGCAGGCTACGAGCAGTACTTC.

The chain couples TRBV18 to TRBJ2-7; TRBD1 matches at 11 bases. V shed 2 bases and J 5 bases; nucleotides not matched to a gene: 5. The CDR3 is 15 amino acids. Per the germline V gene, CDR1 is KGHSH and CDR2 is LQKENI. CDR3 coding DNA: TGTGCCAGCTCACCAGGGACAGGGGGTTCGGACGAGCAGTACTTC. Protein product: CASSPGTGGSDEQYF. Variable domain in full (rest from reference TRBV18 and TRBJ2-7): NAGVMQNPRHLVRRRGQEARLRCSPMKGHSHVYWYRQLPEEGLKFMVYLQKENIIDESGMPKERFSAEFPKEGPSILRIQQVVRGDSAAYFCASSPGTGGSDEQYFGPGTRLTVT.

This chain joins TRBV30 and TRBJ1-6; D gene uncertain. This CDR3 contains 14 residues. Looked up from germline, CDR1 is GTSNPN and CDR2 is SVGIG (reference sequence). Trimming stripped 1 base from V and 9 bases from J, with 13 bases between. CDR3 region: CAWSEWEGPSPLHF. As DNA, the CDR3 is TGTGCCTGGAGTGAGTGGGAGGGCCCTTCACCCCTCCACTTT.

Here the CDR3 DNA reads TGTGCCAGCTCACCACGACTAGCGGGAGTATTCTACGAGCAGTACTTC. It yields the protein CASSPRLAGVFYEQYF. V is TRBV18 and J is TRBJ2-7; 12 nucleotides line up with TRBD2. Germline loops: CDR1 KGHSH, CDR2 LQKENI. The CDR3 contains 16 residues. V was clipped by 1 base and J by 3 bases; unmatched bases: 4.

The rearrangement uses TRBV7-3 and TRBJ2-7; TRBD2 aligns across 8 bases. In germline, CDR1 is SGHTA, CDR2 FQGTGA. There are 15 residues in the CDR3. V was clipped by 0 bases and J by 5 bases; unmatched bases: 6. This CDR3 is CASSLTIAGGNEQYF. For the CDR3, the DNA is TGTGCCAGCAGCTTAACTATTGCGGGGGGTAACGAGCAGTACTTC.

The chain uses TRBV4-1 and TRBJ1-4; 9 bases line up with TRBD1. This CDR3 region has 14 residues. CDR1 MGHRA and CDR2 YSYEKL come from the germline V gene. V dropped 5 bases and J dropped 8; count of bases not matched to a gene: 6. The CDR3 here is CASSIQGAREKLFF. CDR3 in DNA: TGCGCCAGCAGCATACAGGGGGCGCGGGAAAAACTGTTTTTT.

The chain is built from TRBV23-1 and TRBJ2-5, with TRBD2 matching 8 bases. TRBV23-1 is an ORF; its function is uncertain. Trimming removed 4 bases from V and 5 bases from J; junction bases left unmatched: 12. The CDR3 totals 16 residues. The CDR3 is CASSPLAGMSGETQYF. Here the CDR3 DNA reads TGCGCCAGCAGTCCCCTAGCGGGCATGTCAGGGGAGACCCAGTACTTC.

In DNA form, the CDR3 reads TGTGCCAGCAGTCCCTGGGACAGGGGACCCTACGAGCAGTACTTC. Protein product: CASSPWDRGPYEQYF. This rearrangement joins TRBV6-5 to TRBJ2-7; TRBD1 aligns across 10 bases. The CDR3 length is 15 residues. V trimming: 5 bases; J trimming: 2 bases; junction bases outside the gene matches: 6. The germline V gene has CDR1 MNHEY and CDR2 SVGAGI.

The V call is TRBV10-3, the J call TRBJ2-7; D remains ambiguous. Per the germline V gene, CDR1 is ENHRY and CDR2 is SYGVKD. Trimming took off 0 bases at V and 5 bases at J, with 8 bases between the two ends. The CDR3 totals 13 residues. CDR3 bases: TGTGCCATCAGTGAGTCGGCAGAACACGAGCAGTACTTC. Its protein is CAISESAEHEQYF.

This chain joins TRBV11-2 and TRBJ2-1, with TRBD2 as a possible D gene (6 bases). Germline V gene data show CDR1 as SGHAT and CDR2 as FQNNGV. This CDR3 is built from 16 residues. V dropped 4 bases and J dropped 7 bases, with 20 bases sitting between them. CDR3 nucleotide sequence: TGTGCCAGCAGCTCCGAGGGGCGGGACCTTAGGAATGAGCAGTTCTTC. Encoded protein: CASSSEGRDLRNEQFF.

The V gene is TRBV7-2, the J gene TRBJ2-1; no clear D. CDR1 and CDR2 from the germline V gene are SGHTA and FQGNSA. V was cut by 2 bases and J by 9 bases, with 8 bases left in between. The CDR3 sequence is 12 residues long. This CDR3 reads CASSLSRVEQFF. CDR3 bases: TGTGCCAGCAGCTTAAGTAGAGTTGAGCAGTTCTTC.

The CDR3 protein is CASVSRPLETQYF. Here the CDR3 DNA reads TGTGCCAGCGTAAGCCGCCCGTTGGAGACCCAGTACTTC. V usage is TRBV28 and J usage is TRBJ2-5; D gene uncertain. V was clipped by 8 bases and J by 5 bases, with 15 bases between them. Looked up from germline, CDR1 is MDHEN and CDR2 is SYDVKM. This CDR3 has 13 residues.

The genes are TRBV5-1 and TRBJ2-3, with D perhaps matching TRBD1 (5 bases). V was cut by 4 bases and J by 2 bases, with 14 bases left in between. This CDR3 is 15 amino acids long. Looked up from germline, CDR1 is SGHRS and CDR2 is YFSETQ. The CDR3 sequence is CASSLTDSLTDTQYF. The CDR3 nucleotides read TGCGCCAGCAGCCTGACCGACAGCCTCACAGATACGCAGTATTTT.

V usage is TRBV5-1 and J usage is TRBJ2-3; TRBD1 agrees at 8 bases. The germline V gene encodes CDR1 SGHRS and CDR2 YFSETQ. This CDR3 has 14 amino acids. The ends lost 4 bases at V and 4 bases at J; junction bases unmatched: 5. Written as DNA, the CDR3 is TGCGCCAGCAGCGCAGGGGGCGGTCCAGATACGCAGTATTTT. Protein sequence: CASSAGGGPDTQYF. Using reference TRBV5-1 and TRBJ2-3 for the parts outside the CDR3, the full variable domain is KAGVTQTPRYLIKTRGQQVTLSCSPISGHRSVSWYQQTPGQGLQFLFEYFSETQRNKGNFPGRFSGRQFSNSRSEMNVSTLELGDSALYLCASSAGGGPDTQYFGPGTRLTVL.

The chain carries TRBV10-3 and TRBJ1-2; D might be TRBD1 (6 bases). The V end was cut by 0 bases, the J end by 8 bases, with 13 bases between. Germline CDR1 reads ENHRY; CDR2 reads SYGVKD. The CDR3 sequence is 14 residues long. This chain's CDR3 is CAISESSRGRGYTF. CDR3 sequence (DNA): TGTGCCATCAGTGAGTCGAGCAGGGGAAGGGGCTACACCTTC.

CDR3 region: CASSLDRLTEAFF. The CDR3 region has the DNA TGTGCCAGCAGCTTGGACAGGCTCACTGAAGCTTTCTTT. The chain joins TRBV11-1 to TRBJ1-1, with 7 bases aligning to TRBD1. Germline values: CDR1 SGHAT, CDR2 FQDESV (reference sequence). CDR3 size: 13 residues. With V trimmed by 3 bases and J by 4 bases, 2 bases remained unmatched.

The chain employs TRBV6-6 and TRBJ2-3, with D unclear. Trimming took off 6 bases at V and 3 bases at J, with 19 bases between the two ends. This CDR3 is 16 amino acids long. Germline V gene sequence: CDR1 MNHNY, CDR2 SVGAGI (reference sequence). As DNA, the CDR3 is TGTGCCAGCAGGGAATTTAGCACTAAGATAACAGATACGCAGTATTTT. It specifies CASREFSTKITDTQYF.

The rearrangement uses TRBV7-6 and TRBJ2-1, with D perhaps matching TRBD1 (6 bases). V was pared by 2 bases and J by 8 bases, with 13 bases between. Per the germline V gene, CDR1 is SGHVS and CDR2 is FNYEAQ. The CDR3 length is 14 residues. The CDR3 sequence: CASSLIAQGHEQFF. In nucleotides, the CDR3 is TGTGCCAGCAGCTTAATAGCGCAGGGGCATGAGCAGTTCTTC.

This chain connects TRBV19 to TRBJ2-5; 8 positions match TRBD2. Germline V gene lookup returns CDR1 LNHDA and CDR2 SQIVND (reference sequence). The ends lost 7 bases at V and 4 bases at J; junction bases unmatched: 5. This CDR3 is built from 13 residues. The CDR3 bases are TGTGCCAGTAAACACGGGGGGGGAGAGACCCAGTACTTC. Its translation is CASKHGGGETQYF.

The DNA of the CDR3 is TGTGCCAGTAGTATTCTGGCGGTGACCGGGGAGCTGTTTTTT. Translating gives CASSILAVTGELFF. V and J are TRBV19 and TRBJ2-2; no definite D call. Germline CDR1 and CDR2: LNHDA and SQIVND (reference sequence). Trimming stripped 3 bases from V and 5 bases from J, with 10 bases between. The CDR3 sequence is 14 residues long.

This chain connects TRBV28 to TRBJ2-1, with 13 nucleotides matching TRBD2. The CDR3 is 14 amino acids. Trimming cost V 10 bases and J 7 bases; bases outside gene matches: 7. The germline V gene has CDR1 MDHEN and CDR2 SYDVKM. The CDR3 DNA follows: TGTGCCATTGCCGGACTAGCGGGAGTTAATGAGCAGTTCTTC. It specifies CAIAGLAGVNEQFF.

The genes are TRBV7-2 and TRBJ2-3; no reliable D call. The CDR3 is 14 amino acids. The germline gives CDR1 SGHTA, CDR2 FQGNSA. V lost 4 bases to trimming and J lost 0 bases, with 8 bases between them. CDR3 bases: TGTGCCAGCAGCTCGGGTCCGAGCACAGATACGCAGTATTTT. Its translation: CASSSGPSTDTQYF. The complete variable domain, with remaining parts taken from reference TRBV7-2 and TRBJ2-3, reads GAGVSQSPSNKVTEKGKDVELRCDPISGHTALYWYRQSLGQGLEFLIYFQGNSAPDKSGLPSDRFSAERTGGSVSTLTIQRTQQEDSAVYLCASSSGPSTDTQYFGPGTRLTVL.